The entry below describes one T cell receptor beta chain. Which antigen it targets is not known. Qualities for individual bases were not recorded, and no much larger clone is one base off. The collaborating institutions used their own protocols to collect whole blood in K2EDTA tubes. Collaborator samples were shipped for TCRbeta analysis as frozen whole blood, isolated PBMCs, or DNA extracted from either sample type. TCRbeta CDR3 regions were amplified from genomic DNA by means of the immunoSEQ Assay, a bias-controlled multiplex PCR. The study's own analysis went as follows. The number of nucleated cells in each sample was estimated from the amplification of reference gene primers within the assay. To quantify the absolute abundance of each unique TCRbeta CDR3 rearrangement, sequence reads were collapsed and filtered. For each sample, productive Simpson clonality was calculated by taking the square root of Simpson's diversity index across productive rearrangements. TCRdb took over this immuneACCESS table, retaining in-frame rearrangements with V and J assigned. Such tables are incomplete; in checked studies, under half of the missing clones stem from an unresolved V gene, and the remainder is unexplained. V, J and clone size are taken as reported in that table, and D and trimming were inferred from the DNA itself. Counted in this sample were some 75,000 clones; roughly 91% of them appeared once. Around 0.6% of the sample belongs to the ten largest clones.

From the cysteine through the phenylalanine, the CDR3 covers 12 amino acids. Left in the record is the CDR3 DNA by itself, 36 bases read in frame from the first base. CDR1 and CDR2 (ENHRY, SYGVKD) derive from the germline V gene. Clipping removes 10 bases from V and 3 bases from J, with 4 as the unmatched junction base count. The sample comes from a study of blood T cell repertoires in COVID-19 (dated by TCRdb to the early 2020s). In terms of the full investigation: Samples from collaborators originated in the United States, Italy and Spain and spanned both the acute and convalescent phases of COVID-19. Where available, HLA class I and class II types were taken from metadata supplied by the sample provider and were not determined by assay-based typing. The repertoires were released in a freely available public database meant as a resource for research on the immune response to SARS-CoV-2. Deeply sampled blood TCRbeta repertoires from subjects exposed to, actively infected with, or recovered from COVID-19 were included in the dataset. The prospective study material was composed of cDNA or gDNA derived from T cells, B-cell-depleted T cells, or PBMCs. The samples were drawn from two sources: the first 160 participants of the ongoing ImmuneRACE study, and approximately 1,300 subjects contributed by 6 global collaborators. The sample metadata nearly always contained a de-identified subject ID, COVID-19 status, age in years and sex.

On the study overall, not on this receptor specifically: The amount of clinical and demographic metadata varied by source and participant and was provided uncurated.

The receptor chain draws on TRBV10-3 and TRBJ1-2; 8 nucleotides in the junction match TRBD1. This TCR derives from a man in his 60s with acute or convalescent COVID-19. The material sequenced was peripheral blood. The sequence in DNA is TGTGCCACCCGGGGACAGGACTATGGCTACACCTTC. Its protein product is CATRGQDYGYTF.